Each of the 15 T cell receptor beta chains below was sequenced from the same sample in a study of molecular identifiers for immune sequencing clone quantification. TCRdb used MiXCR to reprocess the PCR reads, holding one entry per CDR3 protein. The data contain approximately 500,000 distinct CDR3 sequences, about a fifth of them singletons. Sequencing was carried out using naive CD8+ T cells from blood, with Jurkat cell RNA spiked in. The subset here: FACS-sorted CD8+CD4-CCR7+CD45RA+ naive T cells. Receptors originate from a human donor in good health. Some libraries in this study had Jurkat cell RNA spiked in.

V usage is TRBV28 and J usage is TRBJ2-7; TRBD2 might be the D (6 bases). Germline V lookup: CDR1 MDHEN, CDR2 SYDVKM. The CDR3 consists of 14 residues. The germline V and J ends were trimmed by 6 bases and 4 bases, with 16 bases remaining between them. CDR3 sequence reads: CASREGGPGYEQYF. CDR3 DNA: TGTGCCAGCAGAGAGGGAGGCCCAGGGTACGAGCAGTACTTC.

This clonotype showed up many times. The chain joins TRBV7-6 to TRBJ2-7, with D hard to call. Trimming cost V 4 bases and J 6 bases, with 13 bases left between them. The CDR3 has 13 amino acids. Germline CDR1 SGHVS, CDR2 FNYEAQ. CDR3 protein: CASSYSLWGEQYF. CDR3 DNA: TGTGCCAGCAGCTATTCTCTCTGGGGCGAGCAGTACTTC. The complete variable domain, with remaining parts taken from reference TRBV7-6 and TRBJ2-7, reads GAGVSQSPRYKVTKRGQDVALRCDPISGHVSLYWYRQALGQGPEFLTYFNYEAQQDKSGLPNDRFSAERPEGSISTLTIQRTEQRDSAMYRCASSYSLWGEQYFGPGTRLTVT.

This clonotype came up a few times. The chain recombines TRBV7-9 with TRBJ2-5, with 9 bases matching TRBD2. The CDR3 length is 17 residues. Trimming at V came to 2 bases and at J to 4 bases, leaving 11 bases not matched to a gene. The germline CDR1 and CDR2 sequences are SEHNR and FQNEAQ (reference sequence). CDR3 DNA: TGTGCCAGCAGCTTATCTGGTTATCTAGCGGGACGAGAGACCCAGTACTTC. This gives the protein CASSLSGYLAGRETQYF. Drawing the rest from reference TRBV7-9 and TRBJ2-5, the complete variable domain is DTGVSQNPRHKITKRGQNVTFRCDPISEHNRLYWYRQTLGQGPEFLTYFQNEAQLEKSRLLSDRFSAERPKGSFSTLEIQRTEQGDSAMYLCASSLSGYLAGRETQYFGPGTRLLVL.

The chain links TRBV7-9 to TRBJ1-2; 8 bases map to TRBD1. This CDR3 comprises 16 residues. V was pared by 5 bases and J by 7 bases, with 15 bases of the junction left unmatched. Looked up from germline, CDR1 is SEHNR and CDR2 is FQNEAQ (reference sequence). The CDR3 DNA sequence: TGTGCCAGCAGCCCCAGCCCGGGACAGGCGCAATGTGGCTACACCTTC. Its protein is CASSPSPGQAQCGYTF.

The chain is built from TRBV2 and TRBJ1-3; TRBD1 might be the D (5 bases). The CDR3 sequence is 18 residues long. The V and J ends lost 2 bases and 2 bases respectively, with 19 bases between them. Germline V lookup: CDR1 SNHLY, CDR2 FYNNEI. As DNA, the CDR3 is TGTGCCAGCAGTGAAATTTTTGGGACCTGGGGCGCTGGAAACACCATATATTTT. This codes for CASSEIFGTWGAGNTIYF. The variable domain in full, completed from reference TRBV2 and TRBJ1-3, reads EPEVTQTPSHQVTQMGQEVILRCVPISNHLYFYWYRQILGQKVEFLVSFYNNEISEKSEIFDDQFSVERPDGSNFTLKIRSTKLEDSAMYFCASSEIFGTWGAGNTIYFGEGSWLTVV.

This clonotype was counted only a few times. The chain is built from TRBV29-1 and TRBJ2-1, with TRBD2 matching over 8 bases. The V segment lost 7 bases and the J segment 8 bases; nucleotides outside the gene matches: 10. Germline CDR1 SQVTM, CDR2 ANQGSEA. This CDR3 contains 13 residues. Written as DNA, the CDR3 is TGCAGCGCTGATAGTGCGGGAGGCGATGAGCAGTTCTTC. This encodes CSADSAGGDEQFF.

A few counts support this clonotype. The chain has TRBV6-4 and TRBJ2-2, with D unresolved. CDR1 and CDR2 from the germline V gene are MRHNA and SNTAGT. V dropped 4 bases and J dropped 6 bases, with 12 bases sitting between them. This CDR3 contains 14 residues. For the CDR3, the DNA is TGTGCCAGCAGTGCCGGTCCTTACGCCGGGGAGCTGTTTTTT. It specifies CASSAGPYAGELFF.

The V call is TRBV30, the J call TRBJ2-7; D is ambiguous. V dropped 2 bases and J dropped 1 base, with 6 bases sitting between them. CDR1 is GTSNPN and CDR2 is SVGIG in the germline V gene (reference sequence). The CDR3 is made up of 12 amino acids. The CDR3: CAWSHQSYEQYF. The DNA of the CDR3 is TGTGCCTGGAGTCACCAATCCTACGAGCAGTACTTC.

Regarding this clonotype: This may arise from a read error, as a much more abundant clone is one base away. As the CDR3 is not closed by the conserved phenylalanine or tryptophan, this likely results from a read error. The rearrangement uses TRBV19 and TRBJ1-5, with D perhaps TRBD1 (6 bases). V was pared by 4 bases and J by 5 bases, with 15 bases between. Germline assignment: CDR1 LNHDA and CDR2 SQIVND (reference sequence). The CDR3 extends over 15 amino acids. The CDR3 here is CASSTPMGAHQPQHL. CDR3 nucleotides: TGTGCCAGTAGTACCCCGATGGGGGCACATCAGCCCCAGCATCTT.

This clonotype was observed a few times. The chain employs TRBV4-1 and TRBJ1-3, with 10 bases that match TRBD1. V was clipped by 0 bases and J by 3 bases; unmatched bases: 14. From germline, CDR1 is MGHRA and CDR2 YSYEKL. The CDR3 runs to 20 residues. The CDR3 spells CASSQDPPRVTGGVGNTIYF. The CDR3 coding sequence is TGCGCCAGCAGCCAAGATCCCCCTCGAGTGACAGGGGGCGTTGGAAACACCATATATTTT.

The rearrangement uses TRBV4-1 and TRBJ2-5; 8 bases align to TRBD2. This CDR3 spans 15 amino acids. V shed 4 bases and J 5 bases; nucleotides not matched to a gene: 9. Germline loops: CDR1 MGHRA, CDR2 YSYEKL. CDR3 sequence (DNA): TGCGCCAGCAGCCTCGGGGGGGCCTTCTCGGAGACCCAGTACTTC. Residues: CASSLGGAFSETQYF.

The J gene is TRBJ2-7, the V gene TRBV20-1, with 14 bases fitting TRBD2. The CDR3 runs to 15 residues. Germline assignment: CDR1 DFQATT and CDR2 SNEGSKA (reference sequence). Trimming removed 5 bases from V and 3 bases from J; junction bases left unmatched: 6. The CDR3 loop is CSAVGTSGRLYEQYF. DNA for the CDR3: TGCAGTGCTGTGGGGACTAGCGGGAGACTCTACGAGCAGTACTTC.

This clonotype was counted at least ten times. Here the CDR3 reads CASSLAGTTNTDTQYF. The CDR3, as DNA: TGTGCCAGCAGCTTAGCGGGGACAACCAACACAGATACGCAGTATTTT. The chain recombines TRBV7-9 with TRBJ2-3; possibly TRBD1 for D (6 bases). The CDR3 covers 16 residues. Between the trimmed V and J ends, which lost 0 bases and 2 bases, there was a span of 12 bases. In germline, CDR1 is SEHNR, CDR2 FQNEAQ (reference sequence).

This clonotype came up many times. DNA for the CDR3: TGTGCCAGCAGTGAAGCTGCTTCCTACGAGCAGTACTTC. It yields the protein CASSEAASYEQYF. The genes are TRBV6-1 and TRBJ2-7; D gene uncertain. With 0 bases removed from V and 1 base from J, the gap between germline ends came to 4 bases. This CDR3 is built from 13 residues. Germline CDR1 reads MNHNS; CDR2 reads SASEGT.

In this sample, this clonotype turned up many times. The chain has TRBV7-9 and TRBJ2-3; no reliable D call. V gave up 4 bases and J gave up 2 bases, with 13 bases separating them. The CDR3 spans 15 residues. Germline assignment: CDR1 SEHNR and CDR2 FQNEAQ (reference sequence). Written as DNA, the CDR3 is TGTGCCAGCAGCTCACGCCCGGCGGCCACAGATACGCAGTATTTT. Its protein product is CASSSRPAATDTQYF.